The entry that follows covers one T cell receptor (beta chain) sequence. Its antigen remains unidentified. No much larger clone is present one base from it, and per-base qualities are unavailable. The data were obtained in a study of blood T cell repertoires in COVID-19 (dated by TCRdb to about 2020). Some background on the complete study: Samples covering the acute and convalescent phases of COVID-19 were provided by collaborators in the United States, Italy and Spain. The material from the prospective study consisted of cDNA or gDNA derived from T cells, B-cell-depleted T cells, or PBMCs. The dataset comprised deeply sampled blood TCRbeta repertoires from subjects exposed to, actively infected with, or recovered from COVID-19. A freely available public database, intended as a resource for researchers studying the immune response to SARS-CoV-2, is where the repertoires were released. The samples were drawn from two sources: the first 160 participants of the ongoing ImmuneRACE study, and 1,200 or so subjects contributed by 6 global collaborators. Nearly every sample came with metadata listing a de-identified subject ID, COVID-19 status, age in years and sex. Where available, HLA class I and class II types were taken from metadata supplied by the sample provider and were not determined by assay-based typing. The study at large found these results: Clinical and demographic metadata were provided uncurated, with the amount varying by source and participant.

Samples from volunteer blood donors who had recovered from COVID-19 were contributed by a second Seattle source. Collaborating institutions collected whole blood in K2EDTA tubes following their own protocols. For TCRbeta analysis, collaborator samples were shipped as frozen whole blood, as isolated PBMCs, or as DNA extracted from either sample type. TCRbeta CDR3 regions were amplified from genomic DNA by means of the immunoSEQ Assay, a bias-controlled multiplex PCR. On the study's bioinformatics: Nucleated cell counts per sample were estimated from amplification of reference gene primers within the assay. To quantify the absolute abundance of each unique TCRbeta CDR3 rearrangement, sequence reads were collapsed and filtered. For each sample, productive Simpson clonality was calculated as the square root of Simpson's diversity index across productive rearrangements. This immuneACCESS table, as held by TCRdb, lists in-frame sequences with V and J called but not all clones. Of the missing ones, under half trace to an unresolved V gene in checked studies; the others have no known cause. V and J calls and clone size come straight from that table; D and trimming were deduced from the DNA. Here the sample has some 150,000 clones; 70% to 85% occur a single time. The ten largest clones add up to about 1.2% of the sample.

The V end loses 7 bases and the J end loses 8 bases, and a stretch of 14 bases separates them. The CDR3 runs 12 amino acids, cysteine and phenylalanine included. The DNA shown is the 36-base CDR3, in frame from base 1. According to the germline V gene, CDR1 reads MNHEY and CDR2 reads SVGAGI. The sequence joins TRBV6-5 to TRBJ1-2; TRBD1 might be the D gene, on 6 matching bases. The specimen was peripheral blood. The clonotype originates from a man aged 60 to 69 who had recovered from COVID-19. The encoded CDR3 is CASKTGGRGYTF. The sequence in DNA is TGTGCCAGCAAAACGGGGGGGCGCGGCTACACCTTC.